Listed below are T cell receptor beta chains from one sample, sequenced in a study of identical twins. TCRdb ran MiXCR on the 5' RACE reads and lists one entry per CDR3 protein. The repertoire holds 500,000 to 650,000 distinct CDR3 sequences, with 20% to 25% as singletons. The same data also contributed to another study, on yellow fever vaccine responses in identical twins.

The material sequenced was CD4+ T cells sorted from blood. These receptors came from a woman younger than 35 in good health. CDR3s include the opening cysteine and the closing phenylalanine or tryptophan. Each record gives: CDR3 DNA, CDR3 protein, J gene, clone size, V gene, D gene. A D gene is named only where the DNA matches it firmly. The size of a clone is reported for some rows only, either as once, few or many, or as a class for expanded clones.

TGTGCCAGCAGCTTATTTGGCGGGAGTAGCGGCGAGCAGTACTTC,CASSLFGGSSGEQYF,TRBJ2-7,NA,TRBV7-9,TRBD2
TGCGCCAGCAGCTTGGCAGGGCCCGGAAACACCATATATTTT,CASSLAGPGNTIYF,TRBJ1-3,NA,TRBV5-1,NA
TGCGCCAGCAGCTTGTCGACCTATGAGCAGTTCTTC,CASSLSTYEQFF,TRBJ2-1,NA,TRBV5-1,NA
TGCAGCGTACGACAGGGTTTTTACGAGCAGTACTTC,CSVRQGFYEQYF,TRBJ2-7,few,TRBV29-1,TRBD1
TGTGCCATGGGAACTGGGCTATTCGCCTACAATGAGCAGTTCTTC,CAMGTGLFAYNEQFF,TRBJ2-1,NA,TRBV3-1,NA
TGTGCCAGCAGTTGGGGGGGCCTAGCGGGGGGCTACAATGAGCAGTTCTTC,CASSWGGLAGGYNEQFF,TRBJ2-1,many,TRBV12-3/TRBV12-4,TRBD2
TGTGCCAGCAGCCTCTCCAGACTAGCGGGACACAATGAGCAGTTCTTC,CASSLSRLAGHNEQFF,TRBJ2-1,few,TRBV5-5,TRBD2
TGTGCCATCAGTGAGTATGGAGGTATAGCCAAAAACATTCAGTACTTC,CAISEYGGIAKNIQYF,TRBJ2-4,NA,TRBV10-3,NA
TGCAGCGTTGGGGGACTAGCGGGAATGAACGAGCAGTACTTC,CSVGGLAGMNEQYF,TRBJ2-7,NA,TRBV29-1,TRBD2
TGCGCCAGCAGTAAAGGAGGGGGGGTCTACAATGAGCAGTTCTTC,CASSKGGGVYNEQFF,TRBJ2-1,few,TRBV5-1,NA
TGTGCCAGCAGTTTAGAAGGGTTCAGCGCCTCCTACGAGCAGTACTTC,CASSLEGFSASYEQYF,TRBJ2-7,NA,TRBV12-3/TRBV12-4,NA
TGTGCCAGCAGTTTGAGGGGACTAAACAATGAGCAGTTCTTC,CASSLRGLNNEQFF,TRBJ2-1,NA,TRBV27,TRBD2
TGTGCCAGCAGTTCGACCGGTAGGAGAGCCAAAAACATTCAGTACTTC,CASSSTGRRAKNIQYF,TRBJ2-4,NA,TRBV27,NA
TGTGCCAGCAGTTTCTCGCAAAGAGAGACCCAGTACTTC,CASSFSQRETQYF,TRBJ2-5,few,TRBV28,NA
TGTGCCAGCAGCACTACAGAAAATAATCAGCCCCAGCATTTT,CASSTTENNQPQHF,TRBJ1-5,NA,TRBV7-9,NA
TGTGCCACAGGGGCGTGGAAGACCCAGTACTTC,CATGAWKTQYF,TRBJ2-5,NA,TRBV24-1,NA
TGTGCCAGCAGCCCAGGGCCGGGCGGGGAGCTGTTTTTT,CASSPGPGGELFF,TRBJ2-2,NA,TRBV3-1,NA
TGTGCCAGCAGACATACAGGGTACGACTACAATGAGCAGTTCTTC,CASRHTGYDYNEQFF,TRBJ2-1,NA,TRBV6-5,NA
TGTGCCAGCAGTTTTATTACTCCGAGGGCCACAGATACGCAGTATTTT,CASSFITPRATDTQYF,TRBJ2-3,NA,TRBV7-9,NA
TGTGCCACCAGCAGAGTTGGTTTTTGGGATTCACCCCTCCACTTT,CATSRVGFWDSPLHF,TRBJ1-6,NA,TRBV15,NA
TGTGCCAGCACCCGAGTTGACACCCTCGGTAGCACAGATACGCAGTATTTT,CASTRVDTLGSTDTQYF,TRBJ2-3,few,TRBV5-5,NA
TGTGCCAGCAGCGTCACTAGCGCGTACTACAATGAGCAGTTCTTC,CASSVTSAYYNEQFF,TRBJ2-1,NA,TRBV9,TRBD2
TGTGCCAGCAGCTTGGAGGGACCGGCTTTCTTT,CASSLEGPAFF,TRBJ1-1,NA,TRBV5-6,NA
TGCGCCAGCAGCCACATACCCTTTCCGCCAGATACGCAGTATTTT,CASSHIPFPPDTQYF,TRBJ2-3,NA,TRBV4-1,NA
TGTGCCAGCAGTCCCGACAGGAGGTATGGCTACACCTTC,CASSPDRRYGYTF,TRBJ1-2,NA,TRBV6-6,NA
TGTGCCATAACCTATGTGGCCAAAGAGACCCAGTACTTC,CAITYVAKETQYF,TRBJ2-5,NA,TRBV7-9,NA